These T cell receptor beta chains were read from a single sample in a study of monozygotic twins with inflammatory bowel disease. TCRdb reanalyzed the 5' RACE reads and collapses them to one entry per CDR3 protein, without DNA. The sample totals about 210,000 distinct CDR3 sequences; its top ten clones hold around 7.6%. Specimen: blood. The origin of the receptors is a human donor with ulcerative colitis or Crohn's disease, or a healthy co-twin of an affected twin (not recorded which). Both conserved end residues are part of each CDR3.

len	j_gene	v_gene	CDR3aa
14	TRBJ2-3	TRBV5-6	CASSLRHFTDTQYF
15	TRBJ1-1	TRBV7-8	CASSLEQFRGTEAFF
12	TRBJ2-7	TRBV29-1	CSVVFSSYEQYF
15	TRBJ2-1	TRBV29-1	CSVGAGTGIAYEQFF
17	TRBJ1-3	TRBV28	CASSSAGAPTLRNTIYF
15	TRBJ2-1	TRBV20-1	CSAPRGTKLGDEQFF
13	TRBJ1-1	TRBV3-1	CASSRKADTEAFF
13	TRBJ1-1	TRBV20-1	CSATVGVGTEAFF
15	TRBJ1-5	TRBV29-1	CSVMDQRDHNQPQHF
14	TRBJ1-2	TRBV3-1	CASSQGQRLYGYTF
11	TRBJ2-5	TRBV2	CASITGGTQYF
13	TRBJ1-4	TRBV4-3	CASSQDFGRRILF